This T cell receptor (beta chain) was sequenced for a study of circulating tumor DNA in untreated peripheral T-cell lymphoma. Study-wide points: Tumor-specific clonotypes were found in 76% of patients.

This clone showed up just a few times. Its antigen is still unknown. Tumor tissue was collected at baseline, before treatment began. This table comes from immunoSEQ multiplex PCR, and its TCRdb copy is limited to in-frame clones, with some not included. The sample gives around 5,000 clones, around 72% of which show up once; 45% to 60% is in the top ten. Input material: tumor tissue. This sequence originates from a human donor with peripheral T-cell lymphoma.

The CDR3 loop reads CASSKQLVETQYF. The DNA for the CDR3 is TGTGCCAGTAGTAAACAGCTAGTCGAGACCCAGTACTTC. The rearrangement links TRBV19 to TRBJ2-5; D gene unclear. This CDR3 comprises 13 residues. Deletions cut 4 bases from V and 5 bases from J, with 11 bases between. Germline V gene lookup returns CDR1 LNHDA and CDR2 SQIVND (reference sequence).